Shown below are 5 T cell receptor beta chains from a single sample sequenced in a study of response to subunit inactivated influenza vaccine. MiXCR, applied by TCRdb to the RT-PCR reads, yields one record per CDR3 protein. The table lists 500,000 to 550,000 distinct CDR3 sequences, under 8.5% of them singletons, with approximately 14% in the top ten. The source material was PBMCs from blood, sampled less than 25 months after vaccination. The receptors were sampled from a man aged 50-75 years who received an inactivated influenza vaccine.

This clonotype has just a few counts. The chain recombines TRBV12-3 or TRBV12-4 with TRBJ1-5; D is unclear. The length of the CDR3 is 13 residues. V shed 5 bases and J shed 9 bases, with 14 bases lying between them. The CDR3 spells CASSQAPQGPQHF. As DNA, the CDR3 is TGTGCCAGCAGTCAGGCGCCCCAAGGGCCCCAGCATTTT.

The rearrangement links TRBV7-6 to TRBJ2-1; 11 bases are shared with TRBD2. Germline CDR1 is SGHVS and CDR2 is FNYEAQ. This CDR3 has 15 amino acids. Trimming took 1 base from V and 8 from J; bases not matched to a gene: 4. CDR3 in DNA: TGTGCCAGCAGCTTAGTAGCGGGAGGGCCGGATGAGCAGTTCTTC. This gives the protein CASSLVAGGPDEQFF.

This clonotype has a count of ten or more. The chain is built from TRBV7-2 and TRBJ2-2; 7 nucleotides line up with TRBD2. Germline-derived CDR1 and CDR2 are SGHTA and FQGNSA. This CDR3 has 14 residues. Trimming took 5 bases from V and 7 from J; bases not matched to a gene: 7. Written as DNA, the CDR3 is TGTGCCAGCAGCGCGGGACTACAACTCGGGGAGCTGTTTTTT. Protein product: CASSAGLQLGELFF.

This CDR3 is CASSPHEGGYEQYF. DNA of the CDR3: TGTGCCAGCAGCCCCCATGAGGGCGGCTACGAGCAGTACTTC. The rearrangement uses TRBV9 and TRBJ2-7, with a tentative D call TRBD2 (5 bases). This CDR3 contains 14 residues. V was clipped by 4 bases and J by 3 bases, with 14 bases between them. From germline, CDR1 is SGDLS and CDR2 YYNGEE.

This clonotype was observed many times. V gene TRBV7-2 combines with J gene TRBJ2-7; D is possibly TRBD1 (5 bases). The germline gives CDR1 SGHTA, CDR2 FQGNSA. V gave up 4 bases and J gave up 3 bases, with 16 bases separating them. The CDR3 consists of 15 residues. The CDR3 DNA reads TGTGCCAGCAGCTCGACACGACAGAGAAGCTACGAGCAGTACTTC. This translates into CASSSTRQRSYEQYF.